This T cell receptor (beta chain) was sequenced during a study of CD8+CD57+ T cells in acquired aplastic anemia. The CDR3 runs to 14 residues. With 6 bases clipped from V and 8 bases from J, the junction kept 8 bases outside the gene matches. The germline V gene encodes CDR1 ENHRY and CDR2 SYGVKD. CDR3 and TCR beta VDJ profiling relied on genomic DNA as the template. TCRdb fed the reads into MiXCR, producing one record per CDR3 protein. The repertoire includes about 200,000 distinct CDR3 sequences, 30% to 40% of them detected once, and 0.9% to 1.2% sits in the top ten. The chain joins TRBV10-3 to TRBJ1-2; 11 bases line up with TRBD1. The sequence was collected from a human donor in good health, serving as a control. The sequencing sample was made of sorted CD4+, CD8+, or CD8+CD57+ T cells (not recorded which) from PBMCs. CDR3 nucleotide sequence: TGTGCCATCAGCGATTACGGGACAGGGGGAGGCTACACCTTC. It is translated as CAISDYGTGGGYTF.